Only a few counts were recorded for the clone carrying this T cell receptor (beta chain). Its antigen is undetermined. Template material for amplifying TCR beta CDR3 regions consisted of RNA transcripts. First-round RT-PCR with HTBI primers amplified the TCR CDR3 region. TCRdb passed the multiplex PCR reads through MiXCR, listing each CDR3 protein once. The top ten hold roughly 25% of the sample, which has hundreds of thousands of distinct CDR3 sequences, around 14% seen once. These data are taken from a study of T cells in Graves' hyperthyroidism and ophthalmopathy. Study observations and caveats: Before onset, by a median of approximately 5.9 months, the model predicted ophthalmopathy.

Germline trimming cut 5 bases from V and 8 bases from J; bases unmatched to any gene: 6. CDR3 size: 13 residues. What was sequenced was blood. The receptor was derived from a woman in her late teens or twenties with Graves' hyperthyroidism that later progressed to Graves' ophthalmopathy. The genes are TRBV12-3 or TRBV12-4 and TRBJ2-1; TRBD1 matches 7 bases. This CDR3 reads CASSLRQGHEQFF. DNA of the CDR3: TGTGCCAGCAGTCTCCGACAGGGCCATGAGCAGTTCTTC.